A selection of T cell receptor beta chains follows, all from one sample in a study of blood T cell repertoires in COVID-19. Here immunoSEQ multiplex PCR was the method, and the copy in TCRdb shows in-frame clones only, minus some. The data hold approximately 220,000 clones, with over 75% observed a single time. Sequencing used peripheral blood. The receptors derive from a man in his fifties with acute or convalescent COVID-19. CDR3s include the opening cysteine and the closing phenylalanine or tryptophan. The D gene is left open where the match is weak. Clone size, where shown, is once, few, many, or a class for clones that have expanded.

V	J	D	size	DNA	CDR3
TRBV10-1	TRBJ2-1	TRBD1	.	TGCGCCAGCAGTGAGTCAAGGGGGCATTACAATGAGCAGTTCTTC	CASSESRGHYNEQFF
TRBV3-1/TRBV3-2	TRBJ2-7	TRBD1	.	TGTGCCAGCAGCCCCCGGGACAGGACAACCTACGAGCAGTACTTC	CASSPRDRTTYEQYF
TRBV19	TRBJ2-7	TRBD1	.	TGTGCCAGTAGCCCGACAGGGGGTTACTACGAGCAGTACTTC	CASSPTGGYYEQYF
TRBV27	TRBJ1-5	.	.	TGTGCCAGCAGCGGGTATAGCAATCAGCCCCAGCATTTT	CASSGYSNQPQHF
TRBV5-8	TRBJ1-5	TRBD1	.	TGTGCCAGCAGCCCCGGACAGGGAAACAGCAATCAGCCCCAGCATTTT	CASSPGQGNSNQPQHF
TRBV6-5	TRBJ2-1	.	.	TGTGCCAGCAGTTCACAACTCGCTAGGGAGCAGTTCTTC	CASSSQLAREQFF
TRBV5-1	TRBJ1-6	.	.	TGCGCCAGCAGCTTGGGTGGCTTGGATAATTCACCCCTCCACTTT	CASSLGGLDNSPLHF
TRBV27	TRBJ2-7	.	.	TGTGCCAGCAGATACCTCGCCAGGGAGGAAACCTACGAGCAGTACTTC	CASRYLAREETYEQYF
TRBV3-1/TRBV3-2	TRBJ1-5	TRBD1	.	TGTGCCAGCTCATACAGGGGGGGAGGTCAGCCCCAGCATTTT	CASSYRGGGQPQHF
TRBV14	TRBJ2-7	.	.	TGTGCCAGCAGCCTAAACTCCTACGAGCAGTACTTC	CASSLNSYEQYF
TRBV11-2	TRBJ2-3	.	once	TGTGCCAGCAGCTTAGGATTGTCAGGCCCCACACTCACAGATACGCAGTATTTT	CASSLGLSGPTLTDTQYF
TRBV11-2	TRBJ1-6	TRBD1	.	TGTGCCAGCAGCTTGTCAGGGGGGAATTCACCCCTCCACTTT	CASSLSGGNSPLHF
TRBV18	TRBJ1-1	.	.	TGTGCCAGCTCACCACCGGGCAGGGTCGAAACTGAAGCTTTCTTT	CASSPPGRVETEAFF
TRBV11-3	TRBJ2-7	.	.	TGTGCCAGCAGCTTAGATTTTACTGCTAGACCCTACGAGCAGTACTTC	CASSLDFTARPYEQYF
TRBV12-3/TRBV12-4	TRBJ1-2	TRBD1	.	TGTGCCAGCAGTAAAGACAGGGAGTATGGCTACACCTTC	CASSKDREYGYTF
TRBV19	TRBJ2-3	.	.	TGTGCCAGTAGTATGTTTAGAACAGATACGCAGTATTTT	CASSMFRTDTQYF
TRBV3-1/TRBV3-2	TRBJ2-3	.	.	TGTGCCAGCAGCCCCTTGGGAGGCCCAGATACGCAGTATTTT	CASSPLGGPDTQYF
TRBV7-9	TRBJ2-5	.	.	TGTGCCAGCAGCTTATGGCCCTCTCAAGAGACCCAGTACTTC	CASSLWPSQETQYF
TRBV6-6	TRBJ1-1	.	.	TGTGCCAGCAGTTACTTCAGGACAGAAGAAGCTTTCTTT	CASSYFRTEEAFF
TRBV3-1/TRBV3-2	TRBJ1-2	.	.	TGTGCCAGCAGCCGCCAGGGAAGTCACTATGGCTACACCTTC	CASSRQGSHYGYTF
TRBV2	TRBJ2-1	TRBD1	once	TGTGCCAGCAGTGTCTCCGGACAGGGGCCGTTCTTC	CASSVSGQGPFF
TRBV11-2	TRBJ1-6	.	.	TGTGCCAGCAGCTCAACGCAGGGTTTTAATTCACCCCTCCACTTT	CASSSTQGFNSPLHF
TRBV6-2/TRBV6-3	TRBJ1-2	.	.	TGTGCCAGCAGTTACATCCCAGGGAACTATGGCTACACCTTC	CASSYIPGNYGYTF
TRBV5-1	TRBJ2-1	TRBD1	.	TGCGCCAGCAGCTTGGGGACAGGGGGGAGGAATGAGCAGTTCTTC	CASSLGTGGRNEQFF
TRBV3-1/TRBV3-2	TRBJ2-2	.	.	TGTGCCAGCAGCCCCCCTACGAACACCGGGGAGCTGTTTTTT	CASSPPTNTGELFF
TRBV18	TRBJ1-6	TRBD1	once	TGTGCCAGCTCACAGGGACAGTTCAGCTCCTATAATTCACCCCTCCACTTT	CASSQGQFSSYNSPLHF
TRBV27	TRBJ1-6	TRBD1	.	TGTGCCAGCAGTGAGGGACAGCTTCCCAATTCACCCCTCCACTTT	CASSEGQLPNSPLHF
TRBV2	TRBJ2-5	.	.	TGTGCCAGCCACCGGACTGGGAGGACCCAGTACTTC	CASHRTGRTQYF
TRBV10-1	TRBJ2-3	.	.	TGCGCCAGCAGTGACGGGACTGCCTATACGCAGTATTTT	CASSDGTAYTQYF
TRBV6-4	TRBJ2-7	TRBD2	.	TGTGCCAGCAGTACGACTAGCGGGGGTAGCGAGCAGTACTTC	CASSTTSGGSEQYF
TRBV3-1/TRBV3-2	TRBJ2-1	.	.	TGTGCCAGCAGCCGCAGGGCATCCTATGAGCAGTTCTTC	CASSRRASYEQFF
TRBV2	TRBJ2-1	TRBD1	.	TGTGCCAGCAGTGGGGACAGTGATTACAATGAGCAGTTCTTC	CASSGDSDYNEQFF
TRBV30	TRBJ2-7	.	.	TGTGCCTGGAGTCTCAGCTCCTACGAGCAGTACTTC	CAWSLSSYEQYF
TRBV9	TRBJ1-3	TRBD1	.	TGTGCCAGCAGCACTAGGCGGACAGGGGGCCTAAACACCATATATTTT	CASSTRRTGGLNTIYF
TRBV2	TRBJ1-2	TRBD1	once	TGTGCCAGCAGTGAAGAACGTGGGACAGGGACTTTTGGCTACACCTTC	CASSEERGTGTFGYTF
TRBV6-5	TRBJ1-2	.	.	TGTGCCAGCAGGACCGGGACAACTAACTATGGCTACACCTTC	CASRTGTTNYGYTF
TRBV3-1/TRBV3-2	TRBJ1-1	.	.	TGTGCCAGCAGCATAAGACAGGTTAACCCGAACACTGAAGCTTTCTTT	CASSIRQVNPNTEAFF
TRBV19	TRBJ2-2	TRBD2	few	TGTGCCAGTACCTCGGGGGGTACCACCGGGGAGCTGTTTTTT	CASTSGGTTGELFF
TRBV9	TRBJ1-3	.	.	TGTGCCAGCAGCGTAGGGGGACTACGTTCTTCGGACACCATATATTTT	CASSVGGLRSSDTIYF
TRBV5-1	TRBJ1-2	.	.	TGCGCCAGCACGGAGGGGTACTATGGCTACACCTTC	CASTEGYYGYTF
TRBV10-3	TRBJ1-1	.	.	TGTGCCATCACACGGGGGGCGGAGAACACTGAAGCTTTCTTT	CAITRGAENTEAFF
TRBV10-3	TRBJ1-5	.	once	TGTGCCATCAGTGAACAGGGTAGCAATCAGCCCCAGCATTTT	CAISEQGSNQPQHF
TRBV6-5	TRBJ1-2	TRBD1	.	TGTGCCAGCAGTAGGGACAGGGAAAGGAATGGCTACACCTTC	CASSRDRERNGYTF
TRBV5-1	TRBJ2-7	.	.	TGCGCCAGCAGCTTGTCCGGGACTCCAAGGAGCTCCTACGAGCAGTACTTC	CASSLSGTPRSSYEQYF